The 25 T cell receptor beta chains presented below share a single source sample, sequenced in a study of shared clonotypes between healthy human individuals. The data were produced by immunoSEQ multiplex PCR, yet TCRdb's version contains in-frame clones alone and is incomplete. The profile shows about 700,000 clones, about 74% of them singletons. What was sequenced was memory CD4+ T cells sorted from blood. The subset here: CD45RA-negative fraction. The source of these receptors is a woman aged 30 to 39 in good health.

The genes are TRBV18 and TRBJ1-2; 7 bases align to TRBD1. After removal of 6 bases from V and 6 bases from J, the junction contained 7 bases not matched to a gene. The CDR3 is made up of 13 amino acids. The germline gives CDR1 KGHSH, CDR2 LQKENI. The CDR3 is CASSRGGGDGYTF. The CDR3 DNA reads TGTGCCAGCTCCAGGGGAGGGGGCGATGGCTACACCTTC. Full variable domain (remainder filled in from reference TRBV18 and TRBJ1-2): NAGVMQNPRHLVRRRGQEARLRCSPMKGHSHVYWYRQLPEEGLKFMVYLQKENIIDESGMPKERFSAEFPKEGPSILRIQQVVRGDSAAYFCASSRGGGDGYTFGSGTRLTVV.

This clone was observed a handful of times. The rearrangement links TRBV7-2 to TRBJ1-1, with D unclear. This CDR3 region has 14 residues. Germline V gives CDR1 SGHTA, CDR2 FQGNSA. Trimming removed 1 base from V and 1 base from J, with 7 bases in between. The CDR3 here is CASSLGISNTEAFF. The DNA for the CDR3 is TGTGCCAGCAGCTTAGGTATTTCGAACACTGAAGCTTTCTTT.

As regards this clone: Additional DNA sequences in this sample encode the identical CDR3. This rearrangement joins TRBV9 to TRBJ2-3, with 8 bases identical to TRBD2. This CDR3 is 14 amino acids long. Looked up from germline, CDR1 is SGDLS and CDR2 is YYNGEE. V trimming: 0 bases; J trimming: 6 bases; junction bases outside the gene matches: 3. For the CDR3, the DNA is TGTGCCAGCAGCGTAGCGGGAGGGTCTGATACGCAGTATTTT. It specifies CASSVAGGSDTQYF. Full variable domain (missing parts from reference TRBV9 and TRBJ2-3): DSGVTQTPKHLITATGQRVTLRCSPRSGDLSVYWYQQSLDQGLQFLIQYYNGEERAKGNILERFSAQQFPDLHSELNLSSLELGDSALYFCASSVAGGSDTQYFGPGTRLTVL.

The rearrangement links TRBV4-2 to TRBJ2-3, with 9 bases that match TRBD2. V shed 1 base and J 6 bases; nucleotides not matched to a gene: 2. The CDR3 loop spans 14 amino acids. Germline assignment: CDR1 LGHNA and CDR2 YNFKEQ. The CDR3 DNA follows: TGTGCCAGCAGCCAAGTTAGCGGGGGTGATACGCAGTATTTT. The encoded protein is CASSQVSGGDTQYF.

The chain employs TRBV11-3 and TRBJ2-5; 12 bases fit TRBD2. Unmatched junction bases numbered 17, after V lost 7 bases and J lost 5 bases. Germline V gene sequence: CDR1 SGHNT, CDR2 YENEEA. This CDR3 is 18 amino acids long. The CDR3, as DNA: TGTGCCAGCACCACGGGTCTAGCGGGAGGGCCGGGTAAGGAGACCCAGTACTTC. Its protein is CASTTGLAGGPGKETQYF.

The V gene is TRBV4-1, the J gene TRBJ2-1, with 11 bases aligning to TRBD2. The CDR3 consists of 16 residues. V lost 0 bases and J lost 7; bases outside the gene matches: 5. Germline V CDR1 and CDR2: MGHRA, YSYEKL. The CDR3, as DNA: TGCGCCAGCAGCCAAGACCCGGGACTAGCGGCTAATGAGCAGTTCTTC. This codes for CASSQDPGLAANEQFF.

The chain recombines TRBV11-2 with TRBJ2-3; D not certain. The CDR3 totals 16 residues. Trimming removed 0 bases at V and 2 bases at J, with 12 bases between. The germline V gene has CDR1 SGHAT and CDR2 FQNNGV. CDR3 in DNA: TGTGCCAGCAGCTTAGATAATCCTGGAGCCACAGATACGCAGTATTTT. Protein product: CASSLDNPGATDTQYF.

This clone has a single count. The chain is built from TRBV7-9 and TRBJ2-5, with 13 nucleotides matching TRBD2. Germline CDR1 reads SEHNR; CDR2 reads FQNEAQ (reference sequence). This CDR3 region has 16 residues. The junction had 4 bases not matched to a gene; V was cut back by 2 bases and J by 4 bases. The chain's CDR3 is CASSLSRLAGGETQYF. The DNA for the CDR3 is TGTGCCAGCAGCTTAAGTCGACTAGCGGGAGGAGAGACCCAGTACTTC. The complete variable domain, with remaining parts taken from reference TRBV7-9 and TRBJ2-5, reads DTGVSQNPRHKITKRGQNVTFRCDPISEHNRLYWYRQTLGQGPEFLTYFQNEAQLEKSRLLSDRFSAERPKGSFSTLEIQRTEQGDSAMYLCASSLSRLAGGETQYFGPGTRLLVL.

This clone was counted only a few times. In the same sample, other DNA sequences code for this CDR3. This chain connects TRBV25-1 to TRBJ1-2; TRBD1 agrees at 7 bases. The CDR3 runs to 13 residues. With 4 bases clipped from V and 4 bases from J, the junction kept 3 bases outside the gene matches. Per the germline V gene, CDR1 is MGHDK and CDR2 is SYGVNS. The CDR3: CASSVAGGYGYTF. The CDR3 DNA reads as TGTGCCAGCAGTGTCGCAGGGGGCTATGGCTACACCTTC.

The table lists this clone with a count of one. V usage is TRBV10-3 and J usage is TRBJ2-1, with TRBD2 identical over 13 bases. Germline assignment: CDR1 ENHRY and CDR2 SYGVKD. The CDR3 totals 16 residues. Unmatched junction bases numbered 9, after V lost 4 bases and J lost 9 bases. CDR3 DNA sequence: TGTGCCATCAGTGCGTCGGGACTAGCGGGAAAGGGTGAGCAGTTCTTC. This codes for CAISASGLAGKGEQFF.

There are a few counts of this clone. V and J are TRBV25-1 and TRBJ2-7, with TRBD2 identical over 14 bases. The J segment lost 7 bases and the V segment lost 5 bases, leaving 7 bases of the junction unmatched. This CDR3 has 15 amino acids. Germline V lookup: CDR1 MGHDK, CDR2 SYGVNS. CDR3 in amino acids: CASSKGTSGSSEQYF. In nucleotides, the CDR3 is TGTGCCAGCAGTAAAGGGACTAGCGGGAGTTCAGAGCAGTACTTC.

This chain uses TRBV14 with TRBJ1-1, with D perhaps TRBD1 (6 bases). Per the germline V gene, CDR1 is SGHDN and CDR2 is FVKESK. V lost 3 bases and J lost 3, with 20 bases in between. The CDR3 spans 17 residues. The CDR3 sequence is CASSQWTSDRTDTEAFF. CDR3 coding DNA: TGTGCCAGCAGCCAGTGGACGTCCGACAGGACTGACACTGAAGCTTTCTTT.

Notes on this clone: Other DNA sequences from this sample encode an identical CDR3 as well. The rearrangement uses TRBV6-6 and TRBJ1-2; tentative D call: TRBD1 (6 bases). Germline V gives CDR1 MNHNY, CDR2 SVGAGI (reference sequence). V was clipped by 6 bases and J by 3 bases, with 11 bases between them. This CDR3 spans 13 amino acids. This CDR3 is CASSYGQYYGYTF. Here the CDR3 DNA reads TGTGCCAGCAGCTACGGACAGTACTATGGCTACACCTTC.

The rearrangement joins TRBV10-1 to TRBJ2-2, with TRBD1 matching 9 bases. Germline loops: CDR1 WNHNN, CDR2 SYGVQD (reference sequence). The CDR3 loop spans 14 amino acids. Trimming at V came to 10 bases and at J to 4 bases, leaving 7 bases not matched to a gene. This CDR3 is CATTQGAGTGELFF. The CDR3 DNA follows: TGCGCCACCACACAGGGGGCGGGCACCGGGGAGCTGTTTTTT.

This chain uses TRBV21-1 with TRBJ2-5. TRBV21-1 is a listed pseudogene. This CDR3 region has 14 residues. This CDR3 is CASSKEVSDETQYF. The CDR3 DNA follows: TGTGCCAGCAGCAAAGAGGTGTCAGACGAGACCCAGTACTTC.

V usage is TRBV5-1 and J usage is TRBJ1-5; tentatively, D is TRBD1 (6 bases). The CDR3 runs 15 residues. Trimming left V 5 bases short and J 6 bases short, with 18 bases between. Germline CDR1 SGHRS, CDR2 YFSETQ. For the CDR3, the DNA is TGCGCCAGCAGTGTCCGGTCGGGGGCCGGTCAGCCCCAGCATTTT. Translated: CASSVRSGAGQPQHF.

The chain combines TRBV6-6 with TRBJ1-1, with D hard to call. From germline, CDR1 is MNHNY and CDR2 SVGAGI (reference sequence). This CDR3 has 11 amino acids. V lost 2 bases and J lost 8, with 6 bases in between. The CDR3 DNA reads TGTGCCAGCAGTTACAGATTGGAAGCTTTCTTT. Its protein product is CASSYRLEAFF.

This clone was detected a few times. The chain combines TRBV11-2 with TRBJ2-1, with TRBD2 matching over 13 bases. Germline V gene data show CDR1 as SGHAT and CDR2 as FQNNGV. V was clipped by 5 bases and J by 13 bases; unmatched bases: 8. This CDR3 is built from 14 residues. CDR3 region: CASSQPGLAGHQFF. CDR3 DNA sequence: TGTGCCAGCAGCCAACCGGGACTAGCGGGACATCAGTTCTTC.

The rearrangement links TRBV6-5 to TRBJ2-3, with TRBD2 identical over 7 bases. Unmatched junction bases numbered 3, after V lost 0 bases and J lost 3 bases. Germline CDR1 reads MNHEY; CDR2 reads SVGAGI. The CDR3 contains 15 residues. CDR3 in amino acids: CASSYSSGKTDTQYF. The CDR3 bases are TGTGCCAGCAGTTACTCCAGCGGGAAGACAGATACGCAGTATTTT.

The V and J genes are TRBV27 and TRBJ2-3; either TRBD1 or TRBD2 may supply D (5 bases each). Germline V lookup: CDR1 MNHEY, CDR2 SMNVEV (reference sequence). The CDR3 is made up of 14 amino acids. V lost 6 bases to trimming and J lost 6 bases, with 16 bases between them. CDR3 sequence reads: CASSLGPSVDTQYF. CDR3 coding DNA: TGTGCCAGCAGCTTGGGACCGTCCGTCGATACGCAGTATTTT.

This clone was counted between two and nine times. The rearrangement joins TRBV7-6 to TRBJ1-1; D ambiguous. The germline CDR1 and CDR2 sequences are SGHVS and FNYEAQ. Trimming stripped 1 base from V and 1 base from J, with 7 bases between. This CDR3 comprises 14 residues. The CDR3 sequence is CASSLGHSNTEAFF. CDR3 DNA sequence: TGTGCCAGCAGCTTAGGACACTCGAACACTGAAGCTTTCTTT.

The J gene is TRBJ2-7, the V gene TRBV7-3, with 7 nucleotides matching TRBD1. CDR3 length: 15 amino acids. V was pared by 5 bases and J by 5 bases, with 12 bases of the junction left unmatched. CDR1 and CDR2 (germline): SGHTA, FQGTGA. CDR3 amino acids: CASSQGDPDIHEQYF. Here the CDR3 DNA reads TGTGCCAGCAGCCAGGGGGATCCTGATATCCACGAGCAGTACTTC.

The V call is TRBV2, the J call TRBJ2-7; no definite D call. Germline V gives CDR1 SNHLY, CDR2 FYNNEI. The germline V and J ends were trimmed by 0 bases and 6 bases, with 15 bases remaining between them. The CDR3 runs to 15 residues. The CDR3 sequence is CASSEALLSVGEQYF. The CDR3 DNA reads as TGTGCCAGCAGTGAAGCGCTTCTATCGGTGGGCGAGCAGTACTTC.

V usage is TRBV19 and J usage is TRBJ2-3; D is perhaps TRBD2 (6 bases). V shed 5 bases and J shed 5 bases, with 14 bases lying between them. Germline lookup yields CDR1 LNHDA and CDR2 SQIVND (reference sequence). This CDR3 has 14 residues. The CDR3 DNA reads TGTGCCAGTAGTTGGAGGGCGCAGGGAGATACGCAGTATTTT. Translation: CASSWRAQGDTQYF.

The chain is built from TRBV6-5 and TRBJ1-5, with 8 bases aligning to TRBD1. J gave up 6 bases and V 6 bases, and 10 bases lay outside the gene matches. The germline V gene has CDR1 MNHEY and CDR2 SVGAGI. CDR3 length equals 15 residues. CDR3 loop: CASRLTGGPGQPQHF. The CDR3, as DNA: TGTGCCAGCAGATTAACAGGGGGGCCTGGTCAGCCCCAGCATTTT.